The 19 T cell receptor beta chains below were found in one sample sequenced in a study of blood T cells in healthy people across ages. A sample-barcoded 5' primer and a J-beta primer mix were used in a second PCR of roughly 7 to 11 cycles. TCRdb ran MiXCR on the 5' RACE reads and lists one entry per CDR3 protein. The data contain about 1.8 million distinct CDR3 sequences, around 50% of them singletons. Sequenced sample: blood. The receptor set was obtained from a woman in her 40s in good health.

The rearrangement joins TRBV10-3 to TRBJ2-5; 10 nucleotides line up with TRBD1. The CDR3 covers 15 residues. Germline CDR1 and CDR2: ENHRY and SYGVKD. J lost 2 bases, V lost 10 bases, and 10 bases had no gene match. This chain's CDR3 is CATSRQGAAQETQYF. CDR3 nucleotide sequence: TGTGCCACCTCGCGACAGGGGGCGGCTCAAGAGACCCAGTACTTC.

The chain recombines TRBV12-3 or TRBV12-4 with TRBJ1-2; D possibly corresponds to TRBD1 (5 bases). V was pared by 6 bases and J by 7 bases, with 12 bases between. The CDR3 loop spans 12 amino acids. The CDR3 here is CASSRGLGGYTF. DNA for the CDR3: TGTGCCAGCAGCCGGGGACTGGGTGGCTACACCTTC.

This chain links TRBV4-1 with TRBJ2-7, with TRBD2 matching over 11 bases. V trimming: 4 bases; J trimming: 7 bases; junction bases outside the gene matches: 21. Germline V CDR1 and CDR2: MGHRA, YSYEKL. This CDR3 has 19 amino acids. The CDR3 DNA is TGCGCCAGCAGCCCATCCGGGACTAGCGGTACAAGCTCCTACAATGAGCAGTACTTC. Translated: CASSPSGTSGTSSYNEQYF.

The chain links TRBV27 to TRBJ1-6; no clear D gene. Looked up from germline, CDR1 is MNHEY and CDR2 is SMNVEV (reference sequence). This CDR3 contains 17 residues. The V gene lost 3 bases and the J gene lost 0 bases, with 12 bases spanning the gap. The CDR3 here is CASSLSAESSYNSPLHF. The CDR3 bases are TGTGCCAGCAGTTTGTCAGCAGAGAGCTCCTATAATTCACCCCTCCACTTT.

This CDR3 reads CSATSPGVYGYTF. DNA of the CDR3: TGCAGTGCTACATCTCCCGGGGTTTATGGCTACACCTTC. V usage is TRBV20-1 and J usage is TRBJ1-2; D call uncertain. The CDR3 consists of 13 residues. Trimming shortened V by 4 bases and J by 5 bases, and 14 bases separated the two germline ends. In germline, CDR1 is DFQATT, CDR2 SNEGSKA (reference sequence).

V gene TRBV12-3 or TRBV12-4 combines with J gene TRBJ2-3; D tentatively reads TRBD1 or TRBD2 (5 bases each). Trimming took 4 bases from V and 2 from J, leaving 25 bases between them. The CDR3 is 19 amino acids. The CDR3 loop is CASSSGQGRGAGYTDTQYF. The CDR3, as DNA: TGTGCCAGCAGTTCGGGTCAGGGACGGGGAGCAGGTTACACAGATACGCAGTATTTT.

This clonotype was detected only a few times. The chain joins TRBV20-1 to TRBJ2-1, with 9 bases that match TRBD2. Germline CDR1 DFQATT, CDR2 SNEGSKA (reference sequence). The CDR3 contains 14 residues. V trimming: 1 base; J trimming: 8 bases; junction bases outside the gene matches: 6. The CDR3 DNA is TGCAGTGCTAGAGTCCTAGCGGGGAGGGATGAGCAGTTCTTC. Amino acids: CSARVLAGRDEQFF.

The V and J genes are TRBV20-1 and TRBJ2-1; 10 nucleotides line up with TRBD2. Germline trimming cut 3 bases from V and 0 bases from J; bases unmatched to any gene: 5. The germline V gene has CDR1 DFQATT and CDR2 SNEGSKA (reference sequence). The CDR3 is made up of 16 amino acids. Written as DNA, the CDR3 is TGCAGTGCTAGGGGGGTAGCGGGAGGCTCCTACAATGAGCAGTTCTTC. Amino acids: CSARGVAGGSYNEQFF.

The chain joins TRBV12-3 or TRBV12-4 to TRBJ2-1; 8 positions match TRBD2. V was clipped by 3 bases and J by 11 bases; unmatched bases: 6. This CDR3 contains 13 residues. This CDR3 is CASSLISGAKQFF. CDR3 sequence (DNA): TGTGCCAGCAGTTTGATTAGCGGGGCAAAGCAGTTCTTC.

The sample holds a few counts of this clonotype. The J gene is TRBJ2-7, the V gene TRBV28, with 11 bases identical to TRBD1. The germline gives CDR1 MDHEN, CDR2 SYDVKM. CDR3 length: 14 residues. V lost 5 bases, J lost 5 bases, and 5 bases stayed unmatched. Here the CDR3 reads CASSHRDRGNEQYF. CDR3 coding DNA: TGTGCCAGCAGTCACCGGGACAGGGGGAACGAGCAGTACTTC.

J is TRBJ2-1 and V is TRBV20-1, with 8 positions matching TRBD1. Germline V gene data show CDR1 as DFQATT and CDR2 as SNEGSKA (reference sequence). V dropped 6 bases and J dropped 0; count of bases not matched to a gene: 10. The CDR3 has 16 amino acids. The CDR3 loop reads CSAEAGGLASYNEQFF. The CDR3 DNA sequence: TGCAGTGCGGAGGCAGGGGGCCTGGCCTCCTACAATGAGCAGTTCTTC.

This chain connects TRBV13 to TRBJ2-6; D is perhaps TRBD1 (5 bases). Germline V lookup: CDR1 PRHDT, CDR2 FYEKMQ (reference sequence). Trimming stripped 3 bases from V and 2 bases from J, with 23 bases between. The CDR3 is 20 residues long. CDR3 residues: CASSFSSPSRVIPGANVLTF. The CDR3 DNA sequence: TGTGCCAGCAGCTTTAGTAGCCCTTCCAGGGTTATCCCTGGGGCCAACGTCCTGACTTTC.

There are many counts of this clonotype. In DNA form, the CDR3 reads TGCAGTGCAGATGGACAGACCCAAGAGACCCAGTACTTC. Protein product: CSADGQTQETQYF. The chain has TRBV20-1 and TRBJ2-5; a weak D match, TRBD1 (6 bases). The CDR3 is 13 amino acids. V shed 6 bases and J shed 1 base, with 12 bases lying between them. The germline gives CDR1 DFQATT, CDR2 SNEGSKA (reference sequence).

This clonotype was seen a few times. This chain connects TRBV13 to TRBJ2-7; 13 positions match TRBD2. The end of the DNA aligns better with TRBJ2-5, so the J call may be wrong. The CDR3 runs 17 residues. CDR1 is PRHDT, CDR2 FYEKMQ, per germline (reference sequence). CDR3: CASSLLGLAGDRETQYF. DNA for the CDR3: TGTGCCAGCAGCTTACTCGGACTAGCGGGGGACCGAGAGACCCAGTACTTC.

This clonotype was picked up many times. The rearrangement joins TRBV4-2 to TRBJ2-5, with D perhaps TRBD2 (6 bases). This CDR3 region has 15 residues. V lost 0 bases to trimming and J lost 0 bases, with 8 bases between them. Germline V lookup: CDR1 LGHNA, CDR2 YNFKEQ. CDR3 region: CASSQEGGDQETQYF. Here the CDR3 DNA reads TGTGCCAGCAGCCAAGAGGGCGGGGACCAAGAGACCCAGTACTTC.

This chain uses TRBV20-1 with TRBJ1-5; weak D call: TRBD1 (6 bases). This CDR3 region has 17 residues. Germline-derived CDR1 and CDR2 are DFQATT and SNEGSKA (reference sequence). Trimming removed 5 bases from V and 0 bases from J, with 20 bases in between. Here the CDR3 reads CSAYSGQSQYSNQPQHF. The CDR3 bases are TGCAGTGCTTACTCAGGACAGAGCCAATATAGCAATCAGCCCCAGCATTTT.

V gene TRBV7-2 combines with J gene TRBJ2-3; the match to TRBD2 covers 10 bases. The CDR3 has 14 amino acids. Germline loops: CDR1 SGHTA, CDR2 FQGNSA. V dropped 5 bases and J dropped 7; count of bases not matched to a gene: 6. CDR3 amino acids: CASSAGLAANTQYF. CDR3 nucleotide sequence: TGTGCCAGCAGCGCCGGACTAGCGGCGAATACGCAGTATTTT.

There are a few counts of this clonotype. This sequence joins TRBV20-1 and TRBJ2-1; 7 nucleotides agree with TRBD2. Germline loops: CDR1 DFQATT, CDR2 SNEGSKA (reference sequence). The V and J ends lost 3 bases and 5 bases, in that order; junction bases with no gene match: 10. The CDR3 has 15 residues. CDR3 protein: CSARRAGISHNEQFF. In DNA, the CDR3 is TGCAGTGCTAGGAGAGCGGGGATTTCCCACAATGAGCAGTTCTTC.

The chain employs TRBV7-9 and TRBJ1-5; TRBD1 is a possible D gene (5 bases). V lost 5 bases and J 10 bases, leaving 12 bases between the germline ends. Germline loops: CDR1 SEHNR, CDR2 FQNEAQ (reference sequence). The CDR3 has 12 amino acids. The CDR3 DNA reads as TGTGCCAGCAGCCCTCAGGGAAGCCCCCAGCATTTT. Encoded protein: CASSPQGSPQHF.